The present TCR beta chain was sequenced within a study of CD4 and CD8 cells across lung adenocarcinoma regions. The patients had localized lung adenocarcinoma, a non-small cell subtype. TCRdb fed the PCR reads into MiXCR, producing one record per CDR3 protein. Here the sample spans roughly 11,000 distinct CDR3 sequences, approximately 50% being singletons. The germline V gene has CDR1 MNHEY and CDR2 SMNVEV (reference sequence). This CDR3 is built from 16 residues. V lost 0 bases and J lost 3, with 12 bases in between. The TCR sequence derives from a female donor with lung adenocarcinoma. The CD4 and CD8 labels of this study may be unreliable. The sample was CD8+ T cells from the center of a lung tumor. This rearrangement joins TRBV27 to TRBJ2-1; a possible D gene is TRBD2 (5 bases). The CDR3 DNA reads TGTGCCAGCAGTTTATCATCCCGGGGTAACTACAATGAGCAGTTCTTC. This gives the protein CASSLSSRGNYNEQFF.